This TCR beta chain is drawn from a study of CD8+CD57+ T cells in acquired aplastic anemia. Study-wide background: On average, sorted CD4+ and CD8+ cells gave roughly 2.9 ug of DNA.

Sequencing involved patients with CD8+CD57+ cell expansion previously shown by flow cytometry. The length of the CDR3 is 15 residues. Trimming removed 0 bases from V and 8 bases from J, with 14 bases in between. The germline gives CDR1 SGDLS, CDR2 YYNGEE. TCR beta VDJ and CDR3 were profiled, and genomic DNA was the template. One entry per CDR3 protein, called by TCRdb with MiXCR from the reads. The sample lists about 160,000 distinct CDR3 sequences; 40% to 50% were seen once. The rearrangement links TRBV9 to TRBJ1-4; a possible D gene is TRBD1 (6 bases). The sequence was collected from a human donor with aplastic anemia. The sequenced sample consisted of sorted CD4+, CD8+, or CD8+CD57+ T cells (not recorded which) from PBMCs. CDR3 DNA sequence: TGTGCCAGCAGCGTAGGACGGACAGAAATAGAAAAACTGTTTTTT. As protein: CASSVGRTEIEKLFF. Supplemented by reference TRBV9 and TRBJ1-4, the full variable domain reads DSGVTQTPKHLITATGQRVTLRCSPRSGDLSVYWYQQSLDQGLQFLIQYYNGEERAKGNILERFSAQQFPDLHSELNLSSLELGDSALYFCASSVGRTEIEKLFFGSGTQLSVL.